One and the same sample provided the 7 T cell receptor beta chains below, sequenced in a study of cytomegalovirus exposure and HLA in healthy donors. Vbeta (60) and Jbeta (13) primers were used in the PCR. Using immunoSEQ multiplex PCR, the repertoire was profiled, and TCRdb retains in-frame clones only, with some absent. The sample lists 210,000 or so clones; 76% were seen once. Sequencing input: PBMCs. All receptors derive from a man younger than 30 in good health and CMV-seronegative.

The chain joins TRBV18 to TRBJ1-1, with D hard to call. The CDR3 contains 13 residues. Germline V gene sequence: CDR1 KGHSH, CDR2 LQKENI. The V end was cut by 6 bases, the J end by 7 bases, with 15 bases between. The CDR3 nucleotides read TGTGCCAGCTCGCTGGGCCCAGGAAATGAAGCTTTCTTT. It codes for CASSLGPGNEAFF.

The rearrangement links TRBV11-1 to TRBJ2-7; D is ambiguous. This CDR3 comprises 14 residues. Germline CDR1 is SGHAT and CDR2 is FQDESV (reference sequence). V gave up 6 bases and J gave up 7 bases, with 19 bases separating them. The CDR3 nucleotides are TGTGCCAGCAGTTACTATGGCAACTCGAGGGAGCAGTACTTC. Translated: CASSYYGNSREQYF.

The V and J genes are TRBV5-4 and TRBJ1-1; 8 bases map to TRBD1. V shed 0 bases and J 4 bases; nucleotides not matched to a gene: 5. CDR1 and CDR2 (germline): SGHNT, YYREEE (reference sequence). The CDR3 extends over 15 amino acids. CDR3 amino acids: CASSLVVGTGTEAFF. CDR3 bases: TGTGCCAGCAGCTTGGTGGTTGGGACAGGCACTGAAGCTTTCTTT. Using reference TRBV5-4 and TRBJ1-1 for the parts outside the CDR3, the full variable domain is ETGVTQSPTHLIKTRGQQVTLRCSSQSGHNTVSWYQQALGQGPQFIFQYYREEENGRGNFPPRFSGLQFPNYSSELNVNALELDDSALYLCASSLVVGTGTEAFFGQGTRLTVV.

CDR3 sequence reads: CASSLNSDNSPLHF. The CDR3 DNA reads as TGTGCCAGCAGTTTAAACAGTGATAATTCACCCCTCCACTTT. This chain uses TRBV6-5 with TRBJ1-6; no clear D. The CDR3 extends over 14 amino acids. Trimming removed 4 bases at V and 5 bases at J, with 9 bases between. Germline loops: CDR1 MNHEY, CDR2 SVGAGI.

This chain links TRBV7-6 with TRBJ1-2; 7 nucleotides line up with TRBD1. The CDR3 consists of 15 residues. V was pared by 1 base and J by 4 bases, with 6 bases of the junction left unmatched. The germline V gene encodes CDR1 SGHVS and CDR2 FNYEAQ. This CDR3 reads CASSLGGAGGYGYTF. The CDR3 coding sequence is TGTGCCAGCAGCTTAGGGGGGGCAGGGGGCTATGGCTACACCTTC.

V gene TRBV4-1 combines with J gene TRBJ2-1, with 13 bases that match TRBD2. V lost 3 bases and J lost 5; bases outside the gene matches: 7. CDR1 is MGHRA and CDR2 is YSYEKL in the germline V gene. The CDR3 spans 17 residues. The CDR3 sequence: CASSHAGLAGKDNEQFF. CDR3 DNA sequence: TGCGCCAGCAGCCACGCGGGACTAGCGGGAAAGGACAATGAGCAGTTCTTC.

V usage is TRBV29-1 and J usage is TRBJ1-4; tentatively, D is TRBD1 (5 bases). Trimming stripped 6 bases from V and 1 base from J, with 9 bases between. The CDR3 is 13 residues long. CDR1 and CDR2 (germline): SQVTM, ANQGSEA. The CDR3: CSVFGGTNEKLFF. CDR3 in DNA: TGCAGCGTCTTCGGGGGAACTAATGAAAAACTGTTTTTT.